The T cell receptor beta chain under discussion was sequenced for a study of cytomegalovirus exposure and HLA in healthy donors. Whole-study context: About 200 million T cells yielded more than 90 million unique TCR beta sequences in earlier analysis. Of more than 350 genotyped donors, 81% clustered with self-reported Caucasian donors.

The study ran its PCR with 60 Vbeta and 13 Jbeta primers. Here immunoSEQ multiplex PCR was the method, and the copy in TCRdb shows in-frame clones only, minus some. Counted here are roughly 120,000 clones, around 81% occurring once; the ten biggest clones make up under 4%. A remark on this clone: Antigen unknown.

Whole-study results and caveats: In a later analysis, V- and J-gene trimming of beta chains associated with a DCLRE1C missense variant, replicated independently.

This CDR3 has 14 amino acids. Trimming took off 3 bases at V and 6 bases at J, with 9 bases between the two ends. Germline V lookup: CDR1 MDHEN, CDR2 SYDVKM. This chain joins TRBV28 and TRBJ1-6; unclear D gene. The origin of this receptor is a woman aged 30 to 39 in good health and CMV-seronegative. Sequencing input: PBMCs. CDR3 sequence: CASSLKQLNSPLHF. CDR3 bases: TGTGCCAGCAGTTTGAAACAGCTTAATTCACCCCTCCACTTT.